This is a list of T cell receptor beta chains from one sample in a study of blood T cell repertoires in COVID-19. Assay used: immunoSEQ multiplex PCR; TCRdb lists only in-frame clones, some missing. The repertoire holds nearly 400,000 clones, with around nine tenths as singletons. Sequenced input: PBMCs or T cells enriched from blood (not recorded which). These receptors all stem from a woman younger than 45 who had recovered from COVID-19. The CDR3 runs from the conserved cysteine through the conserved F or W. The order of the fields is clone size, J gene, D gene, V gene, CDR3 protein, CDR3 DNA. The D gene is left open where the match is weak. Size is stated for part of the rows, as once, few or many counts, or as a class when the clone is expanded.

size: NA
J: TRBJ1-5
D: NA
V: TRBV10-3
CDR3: CATNPKRDNQPQHF
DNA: TGTGCCACCAACCCTAAAAGAGACAATCAGCCCCAGCATTTT

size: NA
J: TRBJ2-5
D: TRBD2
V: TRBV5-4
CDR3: CASSFGRRTSGQETQYF
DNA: TGTGCCAGCAGCTTCGGGCGGAGGACTAGCGGACAAGAGACCCAGTACTTC

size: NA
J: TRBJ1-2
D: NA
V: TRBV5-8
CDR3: CASSLLSPRGGYTF
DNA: TGTGCCAGCAGCTTGTTGTCCCCCCGGGGTGGCTACACCTTC

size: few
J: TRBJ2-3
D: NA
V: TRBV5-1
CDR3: CASRTGDTQYF
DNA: TGCGCCAGCAGAACCGGAGATACGCAGTATTTT

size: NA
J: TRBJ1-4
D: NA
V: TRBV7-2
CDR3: CASSSPNEEKLFF
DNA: TGTGCCAGCAGCTCGCCGAATGAGGAAAAACTGTTTTTT

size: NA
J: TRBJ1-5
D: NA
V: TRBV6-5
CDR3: CASSYPGRQNQPQHF
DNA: TGTGCCAGCAGTTACCCCGGAAGACAGAATCAGCCCCAGCATTTT

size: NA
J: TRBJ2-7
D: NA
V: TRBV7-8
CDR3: CASSLETASLREQYF
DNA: TGTGCCAGCAGCTTAGAGACAGCCTCACTACGAGAGCAGTACTTC

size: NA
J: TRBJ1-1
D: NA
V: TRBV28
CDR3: CASSDRTPPEAFF
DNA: TGTGCCAGCAGTGACAGGACACCCCCTGAAGCTTTCTTT

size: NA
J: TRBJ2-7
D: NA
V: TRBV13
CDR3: CASSSGTSAYEQYF
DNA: TGTGCCAGCAGCTCGGGAACTTCGGCCTACGAGCAGTACTTC

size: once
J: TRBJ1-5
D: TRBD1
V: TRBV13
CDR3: CASSLGTGDQPQHF
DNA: TGTGCCAGCAGCTTAGGGACAGGGGATCAGCCCCAGCATTTT

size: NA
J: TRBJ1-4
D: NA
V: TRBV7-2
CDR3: CASSLSGLIATNEKLFF
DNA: TGTGCCAGCAGCTTATCAGGGTTGATAGCAACTAATGAAAAACTGTTTTTT

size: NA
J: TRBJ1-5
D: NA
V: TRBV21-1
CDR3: CASSKCNRRDGSLNQPQHF
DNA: TGTGCCAGCAGCAAATGTAACAGGCGAGATGGTTCGCTGAATCAGCCCCAGCATTTT

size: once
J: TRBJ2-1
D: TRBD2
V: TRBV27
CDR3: CASSILAGGIYNEQFF
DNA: TGTGCCAGCTCGATCCTAGCGGGAGGCATATACAATGAGCAGTTCTTC

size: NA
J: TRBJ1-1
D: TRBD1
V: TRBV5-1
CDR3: CASSGGTGAIPEAFF
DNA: TGCGCCAGCAGCGGAGGGACAGGGGCTATCCCTGAAGCTTTCTTT

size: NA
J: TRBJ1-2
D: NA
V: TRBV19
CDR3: CASSPLRQANYGYTF
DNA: TGTGCCAGTAGCCCTCTAAGACAAGCCAACTATGGCTACACCTTC

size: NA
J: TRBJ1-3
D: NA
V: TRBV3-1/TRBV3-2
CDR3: CASSYFSGVSGNTIYF
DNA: TGTGCCAGCAGCTACTTTTCGGGGGTCTCTGGAAACACCATATATTTT

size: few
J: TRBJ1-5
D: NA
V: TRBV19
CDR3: CASSNQGGNQPQHF
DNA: TGTGCCAGTAGTAATCAGGGCGGCAATCAGCCCCAGCATTTT